A selection of T cell receptor beta chains follows, all from one sample in a study of blood T cell repertoires in COVID-19. Profiled with immunoSEQ multiplex PCR; TCRdb holds only in-frame clones, not every one. The sample comprises 210,000 or so clones, around 86% of which are singletons, and more than 8.5% rests with the top ten. The specimen was PBMCs or T cells enriched from blood (not recorded which). These receptors originate from a woman between 45 and 65 years old with acute COVID-19. Both conserved end residues are part of each CDR3. D genes are given only for firm matches. Clone size, where shown, is once, few, many, or a class for clones that have expanded.

>TRBV4-1|TRBD2|TRBJ2-2|-
TGCGCCAGCAGCCAAGAAGGTTCTAGCGGGAGAAGCTACACCGGGGAGCTGTTTTTT
CASSQEGSSGRSYTGELFF
>TRBV5-1|TRBD1|TRBJ2-3|-
TGCGCCAGCAGCCCGGGACAGGGGGCTAGCACAGATACGCAGTATTTT
CASSPGQGASTDTQYF
>TRBV24-1|TRBD2|TRBJ2-2|-
TGTGCCACCAGTGATTTATGGGGGGGTGCCAACACCGGGGAGCTGTTTTTT
CATSDLWGGANTGELFF
>TRBV6-5|TRBD1|TRBJ1-3|-
TGTGCCAGTCAGGGGGCCTCTGGAAACACCATATATTTT
CASQGASGNTIYF
>TRBV4-2|TRBD1|TRBJ1-5|-
TGTGCCAGCAGCCCCGGCGGGACAGACAATCAGCCCCAGCATTTT
CASSPGGTDNQPQHF
>TRBV6-2/TRBV6-3|-|TRBJ1-5|-
TGTGCCAGCAGTCCCGGGGGTCAGCCCCAGCATTTT
CASSPGGQPQHF
>TRBV14|TRBD2|TRBJ2-3|-
TGTGCCAGCAGCCGGGGACTACCCACAGATACGCAGTATTTT
CASSRGLPTDTQYF
>TRBV3-1/TRBV3-2|-|TRBJ2-7|few
TGTGCCAGCAGCCTTCGGGAAGGGCGAAACGAGCAGTACTTC
CASSLREGRNEQYF
>TRBV28|TRBD1|TRBJ2-7|-
TGTGCCAGCAGTTCCCCGGGACAGGGTCGTCGCGAGCAGTACTTC
CASSSPGQGRREQYF
>TRBV19|-|TRBJ2-5|-
TGTGCCAGTAGAGGAAACGGGGGGACCCAGTACTTC
CASRGNGGTQYF
>TRBV11-3|-|TRBJ2-3|-
TGTGCCAGCAGCAAGGAAACTATGGATACGCAGTATTTT
CASSKETMDTQYF
>TRBV5-1|TRBD1|TRBJ2-5|-
TGCGCCAGCAGCTTGACCACAGGGGGCGGAGAGACCCAGTACTTC
CASSLTTGGGETQYF
>TRBV2|TRBD1|TRBJ1-1|-
TGTGCCAGCAGGCCCGGGACAGGGCGCACTGAAGCTTTCTTT
CASRPGTGRTEAFF
>TRBV12-5|-|TRBJ2-7|few
TGTGCTAGTGGTTTGGTAGCGAGGGCCTACGAGCAGTACTTC
CASGLVARAYEQYF
>TRBV30|TRBD2|TRBJ2-7|-
TGTGCCTGGACGGGGGGTTACGAGCAGTACTTC
CAWTGGYEQYF
>TRBV28|TRBD1|TRBJ2-2|-
TGTGCCAGCAGTTCCCGTGACAGGGTCACCGGGGAGCTGTTTTTT
CASSSRDRVTGELFF
>TRBV5-5|-|TRBJ1-5|-
TGTGCCAGCAGCTTTTTAGGGGGCAATCAGCCCCAGCATTTT
CASSFLGGNQPQHF